The rows below give T cell receptor beta chains drawn from one sample of a study of cytomegalovirus exposure and HLA in healthy donors. Repertoires were generated with immunoSEQ multiplex PCR, while TCRdb's copy carries only in-frame clones and drops some. The sample lists 95,000 to 150,000 clones; over 75% were seen once. Sequenced input: PBMCs. The receptors were gathered from a man aged 18 to 29 in good health and CMV-seropositive. Both conserved end residues are trimmed from each CDR3.

CDR3 length	V gene	J gene	CDR3 protein
11	TRBV29-1	TRBJ1-1	SPAGPGDTEAF
12	TRBV5-1	TRBJ1-5	ASSPGTGNQPQH
15	TRBV7-9	TRBJ1-2	ASSSRGGTGARYGYT
12	TRBV6-1	TRBJ2-1	ASTQGSSYNEQF
15	TRBV5-4	TRBJ2-1	ASSLEAGGPSYNEQF
12	TRBV5-6	TRBJ1-5	ASNSWLHDQPQH
12	TRBV14	TRBJ1-2	ASSQERRDRGYT
17	TRBV4-1	TRBJ1-3	ASSQKPGLMQSSGNTIY
14	TRBV27	TRBJ1-5	ASSFGTGGSTQPQH
10	TRBV5-4	TRBJ1-5	ASSFTEGPQH
14	TRBV11-2	TRBJ2-4	ASSLGGLAGLDSQY
17	TRBV30	TRBJ1-5	AWSSLGQGAAYFNQPQH
12	TRBV19	TRBJ1-2	ASSLQGRAYGYT
11	TRBV27	TRBJ2-7	ASSRTGINEQY
14	TRBV5-4	TRBJ2-7	ASSLVGGRTSYEQY
18	TRBV30	TRBJ2-2	AWTLLLGTSGRAGTGELF
11	TRBV5-5	TRBJ1-1	ASTKQWNTEAF
13	TRBV5-1	TRBJ1-2	ASSLGTGESYGYT
10	TRBV5-1	TRBJ2-7	ASSSQGYEQY
13	TRBV5-6	TRBJ1-1	ASSLSRRDYTEAF
11	TRBV9	TRBJ1-1	ASSPRGETEAF
13	TRBV7-6	TRBJ2-7	ASSLLDSPGYEQC
11	TRBV18	TRBJ1-2	ASSSRGGYGYT
12	TRBV30	TRBJ2-6	AWSRGAGANGLT
13	TRBV6-1	TRBJ1-2	ASSGTGGIKYGYT
15	TRBV7-9	TRBJ2-7	ASSFGPNQRDTYEQY